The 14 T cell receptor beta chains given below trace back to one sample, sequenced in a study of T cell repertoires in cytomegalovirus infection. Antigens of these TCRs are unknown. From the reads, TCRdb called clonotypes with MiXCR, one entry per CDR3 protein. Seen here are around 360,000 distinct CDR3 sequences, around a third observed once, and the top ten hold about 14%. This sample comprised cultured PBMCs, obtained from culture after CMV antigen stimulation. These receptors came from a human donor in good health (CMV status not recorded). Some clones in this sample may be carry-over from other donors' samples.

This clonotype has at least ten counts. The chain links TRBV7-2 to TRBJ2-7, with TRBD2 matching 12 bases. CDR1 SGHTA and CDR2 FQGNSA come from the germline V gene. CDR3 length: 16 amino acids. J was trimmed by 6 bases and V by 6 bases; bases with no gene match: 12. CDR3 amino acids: CASRRVRTSGNSEQYV. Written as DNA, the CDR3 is TGTGCCAGCAGACGCGTACGGACTAGCGGGAATTCCGAGCAGTACGTC.

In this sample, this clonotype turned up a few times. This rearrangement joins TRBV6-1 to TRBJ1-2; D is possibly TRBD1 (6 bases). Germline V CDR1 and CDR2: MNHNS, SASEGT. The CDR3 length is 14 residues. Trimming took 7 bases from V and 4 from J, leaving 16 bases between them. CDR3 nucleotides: TGTGCCAGCACCTCGGGGGGGGCGGTCTATGGCTACACCTTC. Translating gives CASTSGGAVYGYTF.

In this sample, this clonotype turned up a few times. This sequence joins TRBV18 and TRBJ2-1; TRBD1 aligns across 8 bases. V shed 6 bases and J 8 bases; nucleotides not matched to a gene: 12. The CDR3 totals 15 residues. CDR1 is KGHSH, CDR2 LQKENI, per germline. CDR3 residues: CASSPTGGRLYEQFF. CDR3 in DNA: TGTGCCAGCTCCCCCACAGGGGGGAGGCTTTATGAGCAGTTCTTC.

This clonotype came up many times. CDR3 nucleotide sequence: TGTGCCAGCAGCGCCAGTCCGACGGACACAGATACGCAGTATTTT. Protein sequence: CASSASPTDTDTQYF. The chain couples TRBV7-2 to TRBJ2-3; D call uncertain. Per germline, CDR1 SGHTA and CDR2 FQGNSA. The length of the CDR3 is 15 residues. Trimming removed 5 bases from V and 2 bases from J, with 14 bases in between.

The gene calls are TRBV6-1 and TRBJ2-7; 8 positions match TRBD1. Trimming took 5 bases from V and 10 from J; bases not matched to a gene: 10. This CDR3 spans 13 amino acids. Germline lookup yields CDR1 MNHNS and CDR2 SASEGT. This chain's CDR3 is CASSPRQDRDQYF. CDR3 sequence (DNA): TGTGCCAGCAGTCCCCGACAGGACAGGGATCAGTACTTC.

The DNA of the CDR3 is TGTGCCAGCAGCCGAACAGGGGGCGAAACTGAAGCTTTCTTT. It encodes CASSRTGGETEAFF. This sequence joins TRBV7-4 and TRBJ1-1, with 9 bases lining up with TRBD1. With 5 bases clipped from V and 5 bases from J, the junction kept 6 bases outside the gene matches. CDR3 size: 14 residues. Looked up from germline, CDR1 is SGHVT and CDR2 is SQSDAQ.

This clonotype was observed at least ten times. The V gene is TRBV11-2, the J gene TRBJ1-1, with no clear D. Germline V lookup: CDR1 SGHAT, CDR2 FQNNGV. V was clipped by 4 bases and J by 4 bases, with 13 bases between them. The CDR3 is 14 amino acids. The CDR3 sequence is CASSSARQSTEAFF. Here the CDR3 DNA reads TGTGCCAGCAGCTCCGCCAGGCAAAGCACTGAAGCTTTCTTT.

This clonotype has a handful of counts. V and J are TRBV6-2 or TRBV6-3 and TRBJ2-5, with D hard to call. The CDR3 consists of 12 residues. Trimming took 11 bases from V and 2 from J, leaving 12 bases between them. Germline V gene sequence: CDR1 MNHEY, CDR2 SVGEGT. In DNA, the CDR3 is TGTGCCGCCAAGGCGAGACAAGAGACCCAGTACTTC. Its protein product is CAAKARQETQYF.

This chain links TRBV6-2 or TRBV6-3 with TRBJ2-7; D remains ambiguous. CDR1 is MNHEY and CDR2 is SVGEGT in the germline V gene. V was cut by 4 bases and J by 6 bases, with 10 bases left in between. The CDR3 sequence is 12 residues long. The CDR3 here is CASSLVFGEQYV. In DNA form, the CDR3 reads TGTGCCAGCAGTTTGGTCTTTGGCGAGCAGTACGTC.

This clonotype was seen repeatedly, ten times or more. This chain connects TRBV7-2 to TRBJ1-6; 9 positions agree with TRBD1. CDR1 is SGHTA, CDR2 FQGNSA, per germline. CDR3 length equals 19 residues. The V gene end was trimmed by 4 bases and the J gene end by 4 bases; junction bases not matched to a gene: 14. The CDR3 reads CASSSIVPGQGTYNSPLHF. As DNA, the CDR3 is TGTGCCAGCAGCTCAATCGTACCGGGACAGGGAACTTATAATTCACCCCTCCACTTT. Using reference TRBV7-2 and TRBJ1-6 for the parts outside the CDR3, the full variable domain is GAGVSQSPSNKVTEKGKDVELRCDPISGHTALYWYRQSLGQGLEFLIYFQGNSAPDKSGLPSDRFSAERTGGSVSTLTIQRTQQEDSAVYLCASSSIVPGQGTYNSPLHFGNGTRLTVT.

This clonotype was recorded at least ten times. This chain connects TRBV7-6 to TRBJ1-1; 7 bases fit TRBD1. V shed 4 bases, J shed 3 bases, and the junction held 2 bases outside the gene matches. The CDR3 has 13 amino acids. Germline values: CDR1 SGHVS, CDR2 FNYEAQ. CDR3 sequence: CASSYDRDTEAFF. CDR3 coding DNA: TGTGCCAGCAGCTATGACAGGGACACTGAAGCTTTCTTT.

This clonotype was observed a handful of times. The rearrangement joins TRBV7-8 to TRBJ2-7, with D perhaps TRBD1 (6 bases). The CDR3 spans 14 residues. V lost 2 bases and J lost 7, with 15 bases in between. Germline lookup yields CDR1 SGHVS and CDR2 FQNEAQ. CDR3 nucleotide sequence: TGTGCCAGCAGCTTACTTACAGGGTCTCGGGAGCAGTACGTC. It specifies CASSLLTGSREQYV.

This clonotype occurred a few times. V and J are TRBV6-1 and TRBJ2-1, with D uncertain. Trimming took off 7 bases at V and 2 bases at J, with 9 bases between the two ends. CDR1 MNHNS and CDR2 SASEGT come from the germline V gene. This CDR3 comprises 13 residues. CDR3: CASTSRTYNEQFF. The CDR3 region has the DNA TGTGCCAGCACTTCCCGTACCTACAATGAGCAGTTCTTC.

The CDR3, as DNA: TGTGCCAGCAGCTTAACGGGACTAGCGGGAGGGCTTGAGCAGTTCTTC. Its protein is CASSLTGLAGGLEQFF. This rearrangement joins TRBV7-3 to TRBJ2-1; 16 bases align to TRBD2. With V trimmed by 0 bases and J by 9 bases, 2 bases remained unmatched. The V gene's germline CDR1 is SGHTA and CDR2 FQGTGA. This CDR3 is 16 amino acids long.